This T cell receptor beta chain emerged from a study of T cell changes during pregnancy in multiple sclerosis. The CDR3 extends over 13 amino acids. V was clipped by 4 bases and J by 4 bases, with 11 bases between them. Germline CDR1 reads SEHNR; CDR2 reads FQNEAQ (reference sequence). Generated by immunoSEQ multiplex PCR, the TCRdb table keeps only in-frame clones and is missing some. The sample comprises tens of thousands of clones, 90% to 95% of which are singletons, and around 0.86% rests with the top ten. This clone was detected only once. The chain couples TRBV7-9 to TRBJ2-7; the D is unclear. The sample was peripheral blood, taken in the third trimester of pregnancy. This TCR was sampled from a female donor with multiple sclerosis, enrolled in a pregnancy study. The CDR3 is CASSWAQEYEQYF. The CDR3 DNA follows: TGTGCCAGCAGCTGGGCCCAAGAGTACGAGCAGTACTTC.